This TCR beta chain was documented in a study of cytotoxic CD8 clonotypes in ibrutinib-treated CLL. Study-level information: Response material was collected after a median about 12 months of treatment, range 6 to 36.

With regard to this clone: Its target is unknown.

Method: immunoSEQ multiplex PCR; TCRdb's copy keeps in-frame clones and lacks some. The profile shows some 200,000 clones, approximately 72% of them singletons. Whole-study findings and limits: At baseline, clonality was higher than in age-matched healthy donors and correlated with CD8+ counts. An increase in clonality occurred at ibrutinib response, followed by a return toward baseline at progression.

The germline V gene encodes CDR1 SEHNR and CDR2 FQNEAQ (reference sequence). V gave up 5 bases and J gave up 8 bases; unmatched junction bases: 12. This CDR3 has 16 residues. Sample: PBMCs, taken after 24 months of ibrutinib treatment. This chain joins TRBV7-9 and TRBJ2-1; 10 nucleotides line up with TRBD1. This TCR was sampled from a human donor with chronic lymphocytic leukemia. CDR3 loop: CASSRKPGQGFYEQFF. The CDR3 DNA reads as TGTGCCAGCAGCCGAAAACCGGGACAGGGGTTCTATGAGCAGTTCTTC.